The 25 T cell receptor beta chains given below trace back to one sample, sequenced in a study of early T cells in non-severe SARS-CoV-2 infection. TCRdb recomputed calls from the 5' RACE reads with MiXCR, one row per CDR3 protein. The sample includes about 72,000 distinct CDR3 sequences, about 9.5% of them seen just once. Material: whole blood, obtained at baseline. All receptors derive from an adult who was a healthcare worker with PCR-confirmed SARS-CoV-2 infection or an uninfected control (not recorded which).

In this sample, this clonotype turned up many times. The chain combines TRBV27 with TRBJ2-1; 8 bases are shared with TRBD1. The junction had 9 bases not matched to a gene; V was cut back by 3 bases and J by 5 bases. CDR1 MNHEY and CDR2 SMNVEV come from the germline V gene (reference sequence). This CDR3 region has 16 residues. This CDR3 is CASSFHRGDENNEQFF. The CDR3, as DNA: TGTGCCAGCAGTTTCCACAGGGGGGACGAGAACAATGAGCAGTTCTTC.

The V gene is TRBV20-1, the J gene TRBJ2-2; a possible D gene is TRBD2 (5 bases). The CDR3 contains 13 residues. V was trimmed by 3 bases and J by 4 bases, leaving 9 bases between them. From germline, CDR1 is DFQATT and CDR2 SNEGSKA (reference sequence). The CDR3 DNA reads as TGCAGTGCTAGGTCTAGCTTCACCGGGGAGCTGTTTTTT. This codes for CSARSSFTGELFF.

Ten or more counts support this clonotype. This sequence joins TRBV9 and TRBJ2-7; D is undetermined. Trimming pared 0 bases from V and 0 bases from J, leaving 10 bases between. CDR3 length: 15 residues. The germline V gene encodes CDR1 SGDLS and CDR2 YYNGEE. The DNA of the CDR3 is TGTGCCAGCAGCGTAGGTTATCACAGCTCCTACGAGCAGTACTTC. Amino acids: CASSVGYHSSYEQYF.

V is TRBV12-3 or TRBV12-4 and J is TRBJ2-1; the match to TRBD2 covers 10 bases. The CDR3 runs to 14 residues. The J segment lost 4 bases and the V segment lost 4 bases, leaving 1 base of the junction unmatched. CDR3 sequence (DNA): TGTGCCAGCAGTTGGACTAGCGGTTACAATGAGCAGTTCTTC. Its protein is CASSWTSGYNEQFF.

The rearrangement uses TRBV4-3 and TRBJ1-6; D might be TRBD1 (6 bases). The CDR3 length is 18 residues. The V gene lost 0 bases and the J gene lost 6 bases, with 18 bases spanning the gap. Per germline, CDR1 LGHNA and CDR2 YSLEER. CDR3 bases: TGCGCCAGCAGCCAAGATAGGGGATTGGGACAATCTAATTCACCCCTCCACTTT. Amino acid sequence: CASSQDRGLGQSNSPLHF.

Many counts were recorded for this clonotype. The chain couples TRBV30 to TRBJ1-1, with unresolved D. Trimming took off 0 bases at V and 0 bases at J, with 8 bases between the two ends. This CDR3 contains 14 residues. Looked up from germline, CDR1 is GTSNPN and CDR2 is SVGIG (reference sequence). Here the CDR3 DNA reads TGTGCCTGGAGTGTAGGCGGCATGAACACTGAAGCTTTCTTT. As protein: CAWSVGGMNTEAFF.

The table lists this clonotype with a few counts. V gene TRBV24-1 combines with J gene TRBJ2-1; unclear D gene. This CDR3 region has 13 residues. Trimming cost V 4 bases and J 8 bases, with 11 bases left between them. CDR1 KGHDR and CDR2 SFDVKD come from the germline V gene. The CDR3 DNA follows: TGTGCCACCAGTGAGCCCGACTTGGATGAGCAGTTCTTC. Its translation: CATSEPDLDEQFF.

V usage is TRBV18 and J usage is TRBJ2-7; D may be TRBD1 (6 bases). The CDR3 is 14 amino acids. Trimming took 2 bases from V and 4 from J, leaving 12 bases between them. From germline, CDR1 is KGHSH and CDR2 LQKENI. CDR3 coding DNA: TGTGCCAGCTCACCAGAGACAGGTTCTTACGAGCAGTACTTC. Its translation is CASSPETGSYEQYF.

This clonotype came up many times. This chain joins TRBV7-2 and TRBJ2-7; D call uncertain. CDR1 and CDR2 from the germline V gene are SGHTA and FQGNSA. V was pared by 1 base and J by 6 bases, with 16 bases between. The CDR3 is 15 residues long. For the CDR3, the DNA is TGTGCCAGCAGCTTAGAGGCCCAGCGACGGAGCGAGCAGTACTTC. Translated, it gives CASSLEAQRRSEQYF.

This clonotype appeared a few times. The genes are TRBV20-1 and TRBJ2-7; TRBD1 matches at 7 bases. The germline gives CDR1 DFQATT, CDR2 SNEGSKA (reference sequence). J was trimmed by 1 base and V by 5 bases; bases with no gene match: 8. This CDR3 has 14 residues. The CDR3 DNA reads TGCAGTGCTGGGGACCGACAGGGTTCCTACGAGCAGTACTTC. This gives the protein CSAGDRQGSYEQYF.

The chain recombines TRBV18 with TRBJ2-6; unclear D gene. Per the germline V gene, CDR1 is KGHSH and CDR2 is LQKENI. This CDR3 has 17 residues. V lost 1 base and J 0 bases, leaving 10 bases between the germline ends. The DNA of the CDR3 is TGTGCCAGCTCACCACTGGGCGCTAACTCTGGGGCCAACGTCCTGACTTTC. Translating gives CASSPLGANSGANVLTF.

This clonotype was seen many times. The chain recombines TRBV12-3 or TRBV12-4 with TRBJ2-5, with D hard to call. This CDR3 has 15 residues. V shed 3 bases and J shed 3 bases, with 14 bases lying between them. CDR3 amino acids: CASSFVQDAEETQYF. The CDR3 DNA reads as TGTGCCAGCAGTTTTGTTCAGGACGCTGAAGAGACCCAGTACTTC.

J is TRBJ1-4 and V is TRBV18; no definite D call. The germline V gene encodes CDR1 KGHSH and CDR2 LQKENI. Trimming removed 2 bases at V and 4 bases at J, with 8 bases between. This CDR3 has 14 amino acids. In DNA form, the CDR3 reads TGTGCCAGCTCACCAGGGCAGTATAATGAAAAACTGTTTTTT. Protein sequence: CASSPGQYNEKLFF.

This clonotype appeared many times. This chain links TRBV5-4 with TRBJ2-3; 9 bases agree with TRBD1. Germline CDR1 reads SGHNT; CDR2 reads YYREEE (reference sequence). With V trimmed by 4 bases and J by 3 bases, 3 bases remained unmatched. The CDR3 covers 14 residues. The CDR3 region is CASSRDRETDTQYF. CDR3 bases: TGTGCCAGCAGCCGGGACAGGGAGACAGATACGCAGTATTTT.

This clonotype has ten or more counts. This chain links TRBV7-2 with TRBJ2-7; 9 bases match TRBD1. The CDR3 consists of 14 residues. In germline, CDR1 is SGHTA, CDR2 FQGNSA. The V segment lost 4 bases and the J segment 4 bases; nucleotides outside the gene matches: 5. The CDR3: CASSSGTGLYEQYF. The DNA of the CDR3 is TGTGCCAGCAGCTCCGGGACAGGGTTGTACGAGCAGTACTTC.

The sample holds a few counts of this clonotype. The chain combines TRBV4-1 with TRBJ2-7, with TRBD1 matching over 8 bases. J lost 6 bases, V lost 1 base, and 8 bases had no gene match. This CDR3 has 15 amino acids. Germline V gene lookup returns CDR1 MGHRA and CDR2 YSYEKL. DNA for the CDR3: TGCGCCAGCAGCCAAGTCGGCAGGGGGCGCGGCGAGCAGTACTTC. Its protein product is CASSQVGRGRGEQYF.

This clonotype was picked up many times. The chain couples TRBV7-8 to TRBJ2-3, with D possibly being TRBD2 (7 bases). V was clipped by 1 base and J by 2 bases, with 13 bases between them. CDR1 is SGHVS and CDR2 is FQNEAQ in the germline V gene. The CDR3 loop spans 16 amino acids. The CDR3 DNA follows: TGTGCCAGCAGCTTAGTATCGGGGGGCGACACAGATACGCAGTATTTT. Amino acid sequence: CASSLVSGGDTDTQYF. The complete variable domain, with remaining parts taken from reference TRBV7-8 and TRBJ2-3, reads GAGVSQSPRYKVAKRGQDVALRCDPISGHVSLFWYQQALGQGPEFLTYFQNEAQLDKSGLPSDRFFAERPEGSVSTLKIQRTQQEDSAVYLCASSLVSGGDTDTQYFGPGTRLTVL.

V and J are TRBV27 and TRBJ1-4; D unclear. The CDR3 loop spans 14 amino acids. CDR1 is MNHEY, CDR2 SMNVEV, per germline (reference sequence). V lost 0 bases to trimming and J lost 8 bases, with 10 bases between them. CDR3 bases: TGTGCCAGCAGTTTATCCGCGGGCGAGGAAAAACTGTTTTTT. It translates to CASSLSAGEEKLFF.

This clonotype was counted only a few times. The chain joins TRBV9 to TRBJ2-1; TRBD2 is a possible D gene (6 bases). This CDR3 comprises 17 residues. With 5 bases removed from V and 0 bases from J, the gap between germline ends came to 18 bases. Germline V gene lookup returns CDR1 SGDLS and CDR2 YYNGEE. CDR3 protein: CASSYSSDGSSYNEQFF. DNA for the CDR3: TGTGCCAGCAGTTACTCCTCAGACGGGAGCTCCTACAATGAGCAGTTCTTC.

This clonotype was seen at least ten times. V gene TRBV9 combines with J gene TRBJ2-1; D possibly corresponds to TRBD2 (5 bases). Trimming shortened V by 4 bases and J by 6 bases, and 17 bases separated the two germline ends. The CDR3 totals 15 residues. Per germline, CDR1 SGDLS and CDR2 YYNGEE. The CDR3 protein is CASSRTDWTSNEQFF. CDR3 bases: TGTGCCAGCAGCAGGACTGATTGGACCAGCAATGAGCAGTTCTTC.

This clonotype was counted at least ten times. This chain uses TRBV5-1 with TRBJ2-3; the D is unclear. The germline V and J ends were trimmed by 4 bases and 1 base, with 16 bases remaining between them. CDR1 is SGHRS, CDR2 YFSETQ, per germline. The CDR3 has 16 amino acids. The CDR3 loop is CASSVVTGAGTDTQYF. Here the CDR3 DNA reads TGCGCCAGCAGCGTGGTGACGGGTGCTGGCACAGATACGCAGTATTTT.

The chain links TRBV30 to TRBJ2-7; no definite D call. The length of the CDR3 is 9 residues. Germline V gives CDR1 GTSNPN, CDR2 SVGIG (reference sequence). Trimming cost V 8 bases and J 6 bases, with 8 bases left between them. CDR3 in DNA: TGTGCCAGATGGGGCGAGCAGTACTTC. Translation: CARWGEQYF.

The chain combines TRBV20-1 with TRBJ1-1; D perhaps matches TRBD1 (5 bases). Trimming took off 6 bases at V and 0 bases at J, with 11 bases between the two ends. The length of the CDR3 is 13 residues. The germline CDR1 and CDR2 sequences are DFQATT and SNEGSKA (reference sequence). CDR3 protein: CSANRGMNTEAFF. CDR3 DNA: TGCAGTGCCAACCGGGGCATGAACACTGAAGCTTTCTTT.

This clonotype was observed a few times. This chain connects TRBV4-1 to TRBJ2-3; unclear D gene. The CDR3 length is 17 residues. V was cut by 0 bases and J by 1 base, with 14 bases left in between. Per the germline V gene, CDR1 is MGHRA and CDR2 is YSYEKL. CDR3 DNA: TGCGCCAGCAGCCAAGAGGGGTACTCTTTCGGCACAGATACGCAGTATTTT. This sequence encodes CASSQEGYSFGTDTQYF.

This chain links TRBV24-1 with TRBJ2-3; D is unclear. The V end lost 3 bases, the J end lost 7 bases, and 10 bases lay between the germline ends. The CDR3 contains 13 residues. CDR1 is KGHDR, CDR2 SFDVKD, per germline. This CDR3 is CATSDETPNTQYF. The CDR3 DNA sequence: TGTGCCACCAGTGATGAGACCCCAAATACGCAGTATTTT.